This T cell receptor (beta chain) was profiled in a study of CD8+ T cells in alopecia areata. Per the germline V gene, CDR1 is NSQYPW and CDR2 is LRSPGD (reference sequence). This CDR3 is built from 15 residues. The V end lost 1 base, the J end lost 3 bases, and 11 bases lay between the germline ends. Note on this clone: All gene names here are mouse names. The CDR3 goes on 4 residues after the read ends, and that part is filled in from the germline J gene.

RNA extraction was followed by reverse transcription into cDNA, which acted as the sequencing template. TCRdb's table, derived via immunoSEQ multiplex PCR, lists solely in-frame clones and lacks some. The data show some 110,000 clones, with none appearing a single time. Sequenced: lesional skin. The receptor comes from a C3H/HeJ mouse with alopecia areata. For this mouse line, the MHC haplotype is H2-k. The V call is TRBV1, the J call TRBJ2-3; D possibly corresponds to TRBD1 (5 bases). Partial CDR3 DNA: TGCACCTGCAGTGCAGTAGGGGAGGGGGCAGAA. Its translation is CTCSAVGEGAE. The whole CDR3 reads CTCSAVGEGAETLYF.